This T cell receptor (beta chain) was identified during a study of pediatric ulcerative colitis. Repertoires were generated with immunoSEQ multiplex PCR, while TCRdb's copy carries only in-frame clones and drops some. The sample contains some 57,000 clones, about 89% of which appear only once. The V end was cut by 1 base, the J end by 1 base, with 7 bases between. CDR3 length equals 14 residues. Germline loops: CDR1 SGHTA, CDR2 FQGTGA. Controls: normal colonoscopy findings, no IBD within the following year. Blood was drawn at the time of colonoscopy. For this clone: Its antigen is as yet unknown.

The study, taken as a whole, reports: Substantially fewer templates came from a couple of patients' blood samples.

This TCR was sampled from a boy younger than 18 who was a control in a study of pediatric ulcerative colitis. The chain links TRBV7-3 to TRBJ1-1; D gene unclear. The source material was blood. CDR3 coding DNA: TGTGCCAGCAGCTTAAGGGCAGGGAACACTGAAGCTTTCTTT. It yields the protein CASSLRAGNTEAFF.